The 2 T cell receptor beta chains given below trace back to one sample, sequenced in a study of Ad26.COV2.S vaccination and SARS-CoV-2 variants. Produced via immunoSEQ multiplex PCR; TCRdb's table is partial and in-frame only. Of hundreds of thousands of clones listed, more than 70% are singletons. Stated treatment: some 20 received Ad26.COV2.S at low or high dose, single or two shots; about 5 received placebo; per-sample allocation not given. Collection of the samples took place on day 63 after the first injection of vaccine or placebo. The source material was peripheral blood, sampled in a trial of Ad26.COV2.S vaccine versus placebo. The receptors shown here come from a person aged 18-65 years who received the Ad26.COV2.S COVID-19 vaccine or a placebo.

V gene TRBV24-1 combines with J gene TRBJ2-1; D is possibly TRBD2 (6 bases). With 2 bases removed from V and 0 bases from J, the gap between germline ends came to 10 bases. The CDR3 contains 16 residues. Germline CDR1 reads KGHDR; CDR2 reads SFDVKD. The CDR3 reads CATSDYDGSSYNEQFF. The CDR3 nucleotides read TGTGCCACCAGTGATTACGACGGGAGCTCCTACAATGAGCAGTTCTTC.

V is TRBV13 and J is TRBJ2-1, with D unclear. CDR3 length: 15 amino acids. Per the germline V gene, CDR1 is PRHDT and CDR2 is FYEKMQ (reference sequence). V gave up 6 bases and J gave up 0 bases, with 12 bases separating them. CDR3 residues: CASSLESRSYNEQFF. The DNA of the CDR3 is TGTGCCAGCAGTTTGGAGAGTCGCTCCTACAATGAGCAGTTCTTC.